This T cell receptor (beta chain) was observed in a study of T cell changes during pregnancy in multiple sclerosis. Clones were sequenced by immunoSEQ multiplex PCR, and TCRdb holds only the in-frame ones, with some missing. The sample yields about 12,000 clones, about 88% seen once. This clone was seen once. CDR3 length: 15 amino acids. Trimming pared 1 base from V and 0 bases from J, leaving 13 bases between. CDR1 and CDR2 (germline): SQVTM, ANQGSEA. The chain carries TRBV29-1 and TRBJ2-7; possibly TRBD2 for D (5 bases). The clonotype was recovered from a female donor in good health, enrolled as a control in a pregnancy study. The sample was CD8+ T cells from peripheral blood mononuclear cells, taken in the second trimester of pregnancy. The CDR3 spells CSVEAGETSSYEQYF. The CDR3 DNA reads as TGCAGCGTTGAAGCCGGGGAAACGAGCTCCTACGAGCAGTACTTC.